Reported below is one TCR beta chain. This entry comes from a study of OX40 agonist ivuxolimab in advanced cancers. Trimming took off 6 bases at V and 4 bases at J, with 15 bases between the two ends. Per the germline V gene, CDR1 is LNHDA and CDR2 is SQIVND (reference sequence). The CDR3 contains 14 residues. Profiled with immunoSEQ multiplex PCR; TCRdb holds only in-frame clones, not every one. In the table there are tens of thousands of clones, around nine tenths of which are singletons. Sequences were derived from CD4+ or CD8+ T cells sorted from blood, sampled in a trial of the OX40 agonist ivuxolimab. The sequence was obtained from an adult with an advanced solid tumor such as melanoma, head and neck, liver or kidney cancer. The J gene is TRBJ1-2, the V gene TRBV19; no reliable D call. The CDR3 protein is CASRTSDRAYGYTF. CDR3 DNA sequence: TGTGCCAGTAGGACGAGCGACCGTGCCTATGGCTACACCTTC.